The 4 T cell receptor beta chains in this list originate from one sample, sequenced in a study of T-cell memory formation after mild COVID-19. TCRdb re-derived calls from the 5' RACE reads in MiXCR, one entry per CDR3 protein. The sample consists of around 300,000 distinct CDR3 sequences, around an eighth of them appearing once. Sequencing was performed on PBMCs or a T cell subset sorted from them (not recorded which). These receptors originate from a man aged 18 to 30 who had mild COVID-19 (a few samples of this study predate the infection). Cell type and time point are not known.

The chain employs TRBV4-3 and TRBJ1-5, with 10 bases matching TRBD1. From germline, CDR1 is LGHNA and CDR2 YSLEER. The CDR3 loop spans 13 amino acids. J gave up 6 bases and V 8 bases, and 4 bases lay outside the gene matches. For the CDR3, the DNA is TGCGCCAGCGGACAGGGGGAGAGTCAGCCCCAGCATTTT. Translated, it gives CASGQGESQPQHF.

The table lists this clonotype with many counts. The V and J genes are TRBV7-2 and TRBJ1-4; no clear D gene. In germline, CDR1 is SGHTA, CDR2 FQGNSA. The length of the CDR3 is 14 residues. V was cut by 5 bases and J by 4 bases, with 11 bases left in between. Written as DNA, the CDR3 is TGTGCCAGCAGCCCGGGAAGGCGTAATGAAAAACTGTTTTTT. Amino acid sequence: CASSPGRRNEKLFF.

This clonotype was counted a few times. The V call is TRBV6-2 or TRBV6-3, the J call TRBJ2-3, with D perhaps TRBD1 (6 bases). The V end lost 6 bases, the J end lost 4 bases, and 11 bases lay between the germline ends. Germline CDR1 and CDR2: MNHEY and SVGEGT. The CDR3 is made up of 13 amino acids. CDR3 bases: TGTGCCAGCAGAAGGGGACACTCAGATACGCAGTATTTT. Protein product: CASRRGHSDTQYF.

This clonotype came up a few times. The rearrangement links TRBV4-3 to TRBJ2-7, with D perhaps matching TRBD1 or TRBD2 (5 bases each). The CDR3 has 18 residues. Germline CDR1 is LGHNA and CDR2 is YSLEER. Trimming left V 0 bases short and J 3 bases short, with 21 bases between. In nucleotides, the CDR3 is TGCGCCAGCAGCCAAGAATTGACCGGGGCAGGCACCCTCTACGAGCAGTACTTC. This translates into CASSQELTGAGTLYEQYF.